This T cell receptor (beta chain) came from a study of T cells in localized non-small cell lung cancer. Broader study findings: The greatest T cell clonality was found in uninvolved adjacent lung (higher than in tumor). Heterogeneity is still possible, as just one tumor region was sequenced. Appearing in adjacent lung were a median approximately 57 of the top 100 tumor clones.

The data were produced by immunoSEQ multiplex PCR, yet TCRdb's version contains in-frame clones alone and is incomplete. The sample comprises some 72,000 clones, just under 85% of which are singletons, and more than 2.5% rests with the top ten. A word on this clone: Its antigen is unidentified.

The source material was peripheral blood, sampled before any cancer treatment. The receptor comes from a man aged 40-75 years with stage I lung adenocarcinoma.

DNA for the CDR3: TGTGCCACCAGCAGGGGGACTAGCGGGAGTGCTTTAACAGATACGCAGTATTTT. Its translation is CATSRGTSGSALTDTQYF. The genes are TRBV15 and TRBJ2-3, with 14 bases matching TRBD2. The CDR3 consists of 18 residues. J was trimmed by 3 bases and V by 3 bases; bases with no gene match: 8. Germline assignment: CDR1 LNHNV and CDR2 YYDKDF (reference sequence).